This note documents a single TCR beta chain sequence. Its antigen remains unknown. This entry comes from a study of T and B cells in COVID-19 patients. For the study at large: COVID-19 patients gave peripheral blood either during active infection or after recovery. Of approximately 19 active-infection patients, about 13 were critically ill with mechanical ventilation or extracorporeal membrane oxygenation. Of some 21 active-infection patients, fewer than 19 carried comorbidities linked to unfavorable COVID-19 outcome. General study results and limits: Patients with COVID-19 reportedly showed strongly skewed T cell receptor beta variable and joining gene usage.

TRB was amplified from around 230-520 ng of blood genomic DNA. V was cut by 3 bases and J by 0 bases, with 18 bases left in between. The CDR3 loop spans 19 amino acids. Germline lookup yields CDR1 LNHDA and CDR2 SQIVND (reference sequence). BIOMED2 TRB-A/B primer pools were used in multiplex TRB PCR. Each CDR3 protein gets one entry after TCRdb re-called the multiplex PCR reads with MiXCR. This sample has about 8,900 distinct CDR3 sequences, with about two fifths found just once. This TCR derives from a human donor with active COVID-19. V is TRBV19 and J is TRBJ1-6; D gene unclear. Sequenced input: blood. For the CDR3, the DNA is TGTGCCAGTAGTATCGCCAGCCCTTATTCCAGCTCCTATAATTCACCCCTCCACTTT. This translates into CASSIASPYSSSYNSPLHF.